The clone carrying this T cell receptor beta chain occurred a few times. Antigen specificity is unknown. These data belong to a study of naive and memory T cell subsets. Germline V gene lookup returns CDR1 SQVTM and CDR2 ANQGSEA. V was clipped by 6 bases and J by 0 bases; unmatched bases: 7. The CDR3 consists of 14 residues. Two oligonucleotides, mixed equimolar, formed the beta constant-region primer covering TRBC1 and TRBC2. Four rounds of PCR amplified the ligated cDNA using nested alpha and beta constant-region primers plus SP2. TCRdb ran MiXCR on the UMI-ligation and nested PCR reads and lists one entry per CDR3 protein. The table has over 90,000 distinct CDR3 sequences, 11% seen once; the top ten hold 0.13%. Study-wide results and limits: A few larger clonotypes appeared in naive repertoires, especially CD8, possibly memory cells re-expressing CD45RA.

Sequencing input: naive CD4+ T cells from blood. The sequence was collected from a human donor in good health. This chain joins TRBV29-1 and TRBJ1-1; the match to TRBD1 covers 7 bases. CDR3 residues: CSVHRQGLNTEAFF. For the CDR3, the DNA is TGCAGCGTGCATCGACAGGGCCTGAACACTGAAGCTTTCTTT.